This TCR beta chain was documented in a study of blood T cell repertoires in COVID-19. The overall study: Specimens from acute and convalescent COVID-19 originated in the United States, Italy and Spain. From T cells, B-cell-depleted T cells, or PBMCs came the material, which was cDNA or gDNA.

This clone is a singleton in its sample. CDR3 length: 15 amino acids. V was trimmed by 0 bases and J by 3 bases, leaving 9 bases between them. Germline CDR1 reads LNHNV; CDR2 reads YYDKDF (reference sequence). Per the authors' pipeline: Estimates of nucleated cell counts were drawn from the amplification of reference gene primers. Only in-frame clones appear in the TCRdb table, and some are missing; sequencing was by immunoSEQ multiplex PCR. V, J and clone size reflect that table, while D and trimming were determined from the DNA. The sample lists approximately 150,000 clones, approximately 90% occurring once.

Sequenced input: peripheral blood. The clonotype was recovered from a human donor in a cohort sampled during active COVID-19. The V and J genes are TRBV15 and TRBJ1-5; weak D call: TRBD1 (5 bases). CDR3 nucleotides: TGTGCCACCAGCAGAGATCTAGGGGTCAATCAGCCCCAGCATTTT. Translated: CATSRDLGVNQPQHF. Looking up the rest from reference TRBV15 and TRBJ1-5 gives the full variable domain: DAMVIQNPRYQVTQFGKPVTLSCSQTLNHNVMYWYQQKSSQAPKLLFHYYDKDFNNEADTPDNFQSRRPNTSFCFLDIRSPGLGDTAMYLCATSRDLGVNQPQHFGDGTRLSIL.